These 27 T cell receptor beta chains were sequenced from one sample in a study of monozygotic twins with inflammatory bowel disease. After re-calling the 5' RACE reads, TCRdb lists one entry per CDR3 protein, DNA absent. Its table records approximately 390,000 distinct CDR3 sequences. Source material: blood. These TCRs come from a human donor with ulcerative colitis or Crohn's disease, or a healthy co-twin of an affected twin (not recorded which).

The rearrangement uses TRBV5-4 and TRBJ1-6; TCRdb selects TRBD1, and the lack of DNA leaves this call unchecked. The germline V gene has CDR1 SGHNT and CDR2 YYREEE (reference sequence). The CDR3 contains 17 residues. The CDR3 here is CASSPGPSPSYNSPLHF.

The chain uses TRBV9 and TRBJ2-7; the TCRdb call, TRBD1, lacks DNA for checking. CDR3 length: 14 residues. The germline V gene encodes CDR1 SGDLS and CDR2 YYNGEE. This CDR3 reads CASSVRGFSYEQYF.

The gene calls are TRBV7-8 and TRBJ2-7; the D gene TCRdb calls, TRBD2, cannot be checked with no DNA. Germline V gene sequence: CDR1 SGHVS, CDR2 FQNEAQ. The CDR3 length is 15 residues. CDR3 sequence: CASSLGGRVSYEQYF.

The genes are TRBV6-1 and TRBJ1-2; the TRBD1 assignment by TCRdb is unverifiable without DNA. Germline V gives CDR1 MNHNS, CDR2 SASEGT. The CDR3 covers 15 residues. The CDR3 sequence is CASSPFRDNFYGYTF.

The CDR3 spells CSARRTSGGAETQYF. The chain links TRBV20-1 to TRBJ2-3; TCRdb indicates TRBD2, and absent DNA this call remains unverified. This CDR3 has 15 residues. Germline V CDR1 and CDR2: DFQATT, SNEGSKA (reference sequence).

The V and J genes are TRBV10-3 and TRBJ2-7; TCRdb reports TRBD1, a call that lacks DNA to check it against. There are 15 residues in the CDR3. Germline CDR1 ENHRY, CDR2 SYGVKD. CDR3 residues: CAITESSPDRAEQYF.

The chain joins TRBV9 to TRBJ1-6. The length of the CDR3 is 15 residues. CDR1 and CDR2 from the germline V gene are SGDLS and YYNGEE. This CDR3 is CASSPVGTHNSPLHF.

The genes are TRBV9 and TRBJ2-1; lacking DNA, the TRBD2 call made by TCRdb goes unchecked. This CDR3 spans 16 amino acids. Germline lookup yields CDR1 SGDLS and CDR2 YYNGEE. The CDR3 here is CASSVGLAGVDNEQFF.

The chain has TRBV5-1 and TRBJ2-1; TCRdb calls TRBD1, which cannot be checked without DNA. The germline V gene encodes CDR1 SGHRS and CDR2 YFSETQ. The CDR3 extends over 14 amino acids. CDR3: CASSLGRQNNEQFF. The whole variable domain, remainder taken from reference TRBV5-1 and TRBJ2-1, is KAGVTQTPRYLIKTRGQQVTLSCSPISGHRSVSWYQQTPGQGLQFLFEYFSETQRNKGNFPGRFSGRQFSNSRSEMNVSTLELGDSALYLCASSLGRQNNEQFFGPGTRLTVL.

The chain couples TRBV6-2 or TRBV6-3 to TRBJ2-5; TCRdb proposes TRBD1, but this gene call is untestable without DNA. The CDR3 loop spans 14 amino acids. Germline V gene data show CDR1 as MNHEY and CDR2 as SVGEGT. The CDR3 spells CASSFLRGQETQYF.

V is TRBV7-9 and J is TRBJ1-2; TCRdb picks TRBD1, but there is no DNA to check that call. The CDR3 has 13 amino acids. Germline values: CDR1 SEHNR, CDR2 FQNEAQ (reference sequence). CDR3 in amino acids: CASSTTGRSGYTF. The complete variable domain, with remaining parts taken from reference TRBV7-9 and TRBJ1-2, reads DTGVSQNPRHKITKRGQNVTFRCDPISEHNRLYWYRQTLGQGPEFLTYFQNEAQLEKSRLLSDRFSAERPKGSFSTLEIQRTEQGDSAMYLCASSTTGRSGYTFGSGTRLTVV.

The genes are TRBV12-3 or TRBV12-4 and TRBJ1-6; the D call of TRBD1 rests on TCRdb alone, since no DNA is present to check it. This CDR3 region has 14 residues. The chain's CDR3 is CASSTSPGDSPLHF.

This chain connects TRBV5-1 to TRBJ1-1; the TCRdb call, TRBD1, lacks DNA for checking. CDR3 size: 16 residues. Per the germline V gene, CDR1 is SGHRS and CDR2 is YFSETQ. The chain's CDR3 is CASSDSRQGTNTEAFF.

The chain uses TRBV25-1 and TRBJ2-7. This CDR3 has 12 amino acids. CDR1 is MGHDK and CDR2 is SYGVNS in the germline V gene. The CDR3 reads CASSERSYEQYF.

The genes are TRBV2 and TRBJ1-4. The CDR3 spans 14 residues. Germline CDR1 is SNHLY and CDR2 is FYNNEI. CDR3 loop: CASTQEDLNEKLFF.

V is TRBV11-2 and J is TRBJ1-4. This CDR3 comprises 15 residues. From germline, CDR1 is SGHAT and CDR2 FQNNGV. The CDR3 region is CASSSGGGTNEKLFF. The variable domain in full, completed from reference TRBV11-2 and TRBJ1-4, reads EAGVAQSPRYKIIEKRQSVAFWCNPISGHATLYWYQQILGQGPKLLIQFQNNGVVDDSQLPKDRFSAERLKGVDSTLKIQPAKLEDSAVYLCASSSGGGTNEKLFFGSGTQLSVL.

This chain connects TRBV20-1 to TRBJ1-4; the TRBD1 assignment by TCRdb is unverifiable without DNA. The CDR3 totals 15 residues. The germline CDR1 and CDR2 sequences are DFQATT and SNEGSKA (reference sequence). Here the CDR3 reads CSAMDRGRSNEKLFF.

CDR3 sequence: CASSATSGSTGELFF. The genes are TRBV2 and TRBJ2-2; TCRdb's D call, TRBD2, is unchecked because there is no DNA. This CDR3 is built from 15 residues. Germline lookup yields CDR1 SNHLY and CDR2 FYNNEI.

The chain combines TRBV4-2 with TRBJ1-1; the TCRdb call, TRBD1, lacks DNA for checking. Germline V CDR1 and CDR2: LGHNA, YNFKEQ. There are 14 residues in the CDR3. The CDR3 loop reads CASSPRQSNTEAFF.

The rearrangement joins TRBV20-1 to TRBJ1-5; absent DNA, TCRdb's TRBD1 call cannot be checked. The CDR3 sequence is 14 residues long. Germline CDR1 reads DFQATT; CDR2 reads SNEGSKA (reference sequence). The CDR3 reads CSARAGQSQQPQHF.

V usage is TRBV3-1 and J usage is TRBJ1-1. Per the germline V gene, CDR1 is LGHDT and CDR2 is YNNKEL (reference sequence). The CDR3 has 14 amino acids. The CDR3 loop is CASSQEWRDTEAFF.

This chain links TRBV28 with TRBJ2-2; TCRdb outputs TRBD1, but without DNA this stays unchecked. The germline V gene has CDR1 MDHEN and CDR2 SYDVKM. This CDR3 has 16 amino acids. The CDR3 is CASRQDRGRRTGELFF. Combining the CDR3 with reference TRBV28 and TRBJ2-2 gives the whole variable domain DVKVTQSSRYLVKRTGEKVFLECVQDMDHENMFWYRQDPGLGLRLIYFSYDVKMKEKGDIPEGYSVSREKKERFSLILESASTNQTSMYLCASRQDRGRRTGELFFGEGSRLTVL.

This sequence joins TRBV6-1 and TRBJ1-5; TCRdb picks TRBD1, but there is no DNA to check that call. The CDR3 totals 16 residues. Germline V gene data show CDR1 as MNHNS and CDR2 as SASEGT. CDR3 sequence: CASSEVGQGGNQPQHF.

This chain joins TRBV3-1 and TRBJ2-3; lacking DNA, the TRBD1 call made by TCRdb goes unchecked. This CDR3 contains 15 residues. Germline lookup yields CDR1 LGHDT and CDR2 YNNKEL (reference sequence). The CDR3 loop reads CASSQDGGRVDTQYF.

J is TRBJ1-6 and V is TRBV19; TCRdb indicates TRBD1, and absent DNA this call remains unverified. Germline loops: CDR1 LNHDA, CDR2 SQIVND (reference sequence). The CDR3 is made up of 14 amino acids. The CDR3 reads CASSMGPSTSPLHF.

The chain carries TRBV7-2 and TRBJ2-1; TCRdb's D call of TRBD2 is untestable without DNA. Germline V gene data show CDR1 as SGHTA and CDR2 as FQGNSA. This CDR3 comprises 16 residues. The CDR3 protein is CASSPPGGRARNEQFF.

The CDR3 reads CASSILSGLGHDEQFF. The chain links TRBV19 to TRBJ2-1; checking the TCRdb D call of TRBD1 is not possible without DNA. Germline CDR1 is LNHDA and CDR2 is SQIVND (reference sequence). This CDR3 is built from 16 residues.